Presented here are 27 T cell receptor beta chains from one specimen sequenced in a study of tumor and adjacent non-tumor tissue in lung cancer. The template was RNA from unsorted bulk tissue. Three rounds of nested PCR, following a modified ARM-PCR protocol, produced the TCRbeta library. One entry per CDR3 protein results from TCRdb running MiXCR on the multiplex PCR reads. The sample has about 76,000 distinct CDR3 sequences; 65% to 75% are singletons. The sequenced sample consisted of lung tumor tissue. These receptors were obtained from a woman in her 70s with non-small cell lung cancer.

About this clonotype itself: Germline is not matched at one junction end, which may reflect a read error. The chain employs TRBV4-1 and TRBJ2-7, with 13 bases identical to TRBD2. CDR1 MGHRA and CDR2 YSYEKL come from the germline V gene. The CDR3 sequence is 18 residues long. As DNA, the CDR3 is TGCGCCAGCAGACAAGATACTAGCGGGAGGGCCGTCGTCTACAAGCAGTACTTC. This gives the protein CASRQDTSGRAVVYKQYF.

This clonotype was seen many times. The CDR3, as DNA: TGTGCCTGGAGTGTACTGTGGGAGGGGGAAGAGCAGTACTTC. Translated, it gives CAWSVLWEGEEQYF. This chain uses TRBV30 with TRBJ2-7, with a weak D call TRBD2 (7 bases). V lost 0 bases and J lost 7, with 16 bases in between. The CDR3 runs 14 residues. CDR1 and CDR2 from the germline V gene are GTSNPN and SVGIG (reference sequence).

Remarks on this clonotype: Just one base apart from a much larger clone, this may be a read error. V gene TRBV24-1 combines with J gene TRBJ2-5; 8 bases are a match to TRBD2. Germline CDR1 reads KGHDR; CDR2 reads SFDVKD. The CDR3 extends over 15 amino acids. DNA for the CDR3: TGTGTCACCAGCCCGATGGCGGGAGGCCAAGAGACCCAGTACTTC. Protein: CVTSPMAGGQETQYF.

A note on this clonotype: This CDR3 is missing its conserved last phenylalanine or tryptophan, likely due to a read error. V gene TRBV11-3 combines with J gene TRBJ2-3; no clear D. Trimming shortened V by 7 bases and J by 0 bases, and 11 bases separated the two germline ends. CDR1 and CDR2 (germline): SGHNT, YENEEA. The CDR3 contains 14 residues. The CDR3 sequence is CASNIDPSTDTQYS. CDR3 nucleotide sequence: TGTGCCAGCAACATAGATCCCAGCACAGATACGCAGTATTCT.

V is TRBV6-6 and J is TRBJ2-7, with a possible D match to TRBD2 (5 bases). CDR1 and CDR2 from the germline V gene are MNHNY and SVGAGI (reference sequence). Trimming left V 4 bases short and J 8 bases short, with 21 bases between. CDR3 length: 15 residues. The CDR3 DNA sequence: TGTGCCAGCAGTTCTCCCAGCAGAGGGAGAGACAAGCAGTACTTC. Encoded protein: CASSSPSRGRDKQYF.

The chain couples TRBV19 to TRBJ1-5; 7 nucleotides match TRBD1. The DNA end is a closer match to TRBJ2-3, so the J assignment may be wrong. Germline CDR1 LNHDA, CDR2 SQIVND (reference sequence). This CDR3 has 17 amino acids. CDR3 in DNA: TGTGCCAGTCGGCGGTGGCAGGGGGAAAATAGCAATCAGCCCCAGTATTTT. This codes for CASRRWQGENSNQPQYF.

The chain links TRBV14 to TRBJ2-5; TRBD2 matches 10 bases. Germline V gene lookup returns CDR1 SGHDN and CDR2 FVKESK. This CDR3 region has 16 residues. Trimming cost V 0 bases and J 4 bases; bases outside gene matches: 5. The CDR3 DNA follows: TGTGCCAGCAGCCAAGACATGCGGACTAGCGGAGAGACCCAGTACTTC. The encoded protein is CASSQDMRTSGETQYF.

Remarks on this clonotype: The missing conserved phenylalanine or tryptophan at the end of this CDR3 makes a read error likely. CDR3 protein: CASGEAQGAGEQYL. CDR3 bases: TGTGCCAGCGGTGAGGCGCAGGGGGCGGGTGAGCAGTACTTA. This sequence joins TRBV6-1 and TRBJ2-7, with 8 bases aligning to TRBD1. Per the germline V gene, CDR1 is MNHNS and CDR2 is SASEGT. The CDR3 covers 14 residues.

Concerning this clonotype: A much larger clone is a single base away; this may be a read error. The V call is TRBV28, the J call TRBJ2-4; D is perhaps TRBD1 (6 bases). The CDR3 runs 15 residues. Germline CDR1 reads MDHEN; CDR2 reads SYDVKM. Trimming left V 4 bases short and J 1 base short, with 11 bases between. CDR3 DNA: TGTGCCAGCAGTTCAACAGGGTCTGCCAAAAACATTCAGTACTTC. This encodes CASSSTGSAKNIQYF.

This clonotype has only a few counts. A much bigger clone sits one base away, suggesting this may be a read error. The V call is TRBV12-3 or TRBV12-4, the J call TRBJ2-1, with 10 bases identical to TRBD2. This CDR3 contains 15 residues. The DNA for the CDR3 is TGTGCCAGCAGTCCGTGGACTAGCGGTTACAATGAGCAGCTCTTC. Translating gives CASSPWTSGYNEQLF.

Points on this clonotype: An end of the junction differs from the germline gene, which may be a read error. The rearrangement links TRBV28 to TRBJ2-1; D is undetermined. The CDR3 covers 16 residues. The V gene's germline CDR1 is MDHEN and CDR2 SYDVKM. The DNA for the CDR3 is TGTGCCAGCAGTTTAAGCTGGCCGCGCTCCTACAATGAGCAGCTCTTC. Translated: CASSLSWPRSYNEQLF.

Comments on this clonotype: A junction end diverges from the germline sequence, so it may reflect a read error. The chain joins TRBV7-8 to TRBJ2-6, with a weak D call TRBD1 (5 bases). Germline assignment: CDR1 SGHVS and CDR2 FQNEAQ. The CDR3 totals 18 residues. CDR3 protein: CARSLTGLDLPGANVLTF. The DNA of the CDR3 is TGTGCCAGGAGCTTAACAGGCTTGGACCTCCCTGGGGCCAACGTCCTGACTTTC. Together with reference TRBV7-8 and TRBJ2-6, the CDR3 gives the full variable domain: GAGVSQSPRYKVAKRGQDVALRCDPISGHVSLFWYQQALGQGPEFLTYFQNEAQLDKSGLPSDRFFAERPEGSVSTLKIQRTQQEDSAVYLCARSLTGLDLPGANVLTFGAGSRLTVL.

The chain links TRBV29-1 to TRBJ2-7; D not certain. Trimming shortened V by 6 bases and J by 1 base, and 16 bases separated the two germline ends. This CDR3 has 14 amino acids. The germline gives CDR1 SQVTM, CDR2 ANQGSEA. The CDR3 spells CSVTTPRNSYEQYF. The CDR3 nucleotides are TGCAGCGTGACCACTCCGCGTAATTCCTACGAGCAGTACTTC.

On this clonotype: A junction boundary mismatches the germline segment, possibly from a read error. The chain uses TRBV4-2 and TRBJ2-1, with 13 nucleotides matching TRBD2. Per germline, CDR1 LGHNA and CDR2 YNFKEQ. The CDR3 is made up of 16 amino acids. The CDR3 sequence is CANSQELAGGRSEQFF. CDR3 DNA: TGTGCCAACAGCCAGGAACTAGCGGGAGGGCGCAGTGAGCAGTTCTTC.

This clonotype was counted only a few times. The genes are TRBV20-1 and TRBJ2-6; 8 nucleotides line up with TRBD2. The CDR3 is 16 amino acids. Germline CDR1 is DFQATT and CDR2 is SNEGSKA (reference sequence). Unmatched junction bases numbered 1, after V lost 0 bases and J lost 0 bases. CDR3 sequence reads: CSARDTSGSGANVLTF. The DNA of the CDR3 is TGCAGTGCTAGAGATACTAGCGGCTCTGGGGCCAACGTCCTGACTTTC.

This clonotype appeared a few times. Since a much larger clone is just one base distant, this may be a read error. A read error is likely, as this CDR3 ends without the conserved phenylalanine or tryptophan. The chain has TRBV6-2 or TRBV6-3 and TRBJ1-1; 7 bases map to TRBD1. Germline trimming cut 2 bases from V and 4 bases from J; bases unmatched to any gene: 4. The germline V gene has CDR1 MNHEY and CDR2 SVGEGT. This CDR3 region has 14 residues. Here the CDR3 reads CASSYPTGATEAFL. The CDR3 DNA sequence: TGTGCCAGCAGTTACCCAACAGGGGCCACTGAAGCTTTCTTA.

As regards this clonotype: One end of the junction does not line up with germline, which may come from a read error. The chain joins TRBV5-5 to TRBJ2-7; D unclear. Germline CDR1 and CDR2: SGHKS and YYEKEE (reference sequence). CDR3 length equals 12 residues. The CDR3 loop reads CDSSLYSYEQYF. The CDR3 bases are TGTGACAGCAGCCTCTACTCCTATGAGCAGTACTTC. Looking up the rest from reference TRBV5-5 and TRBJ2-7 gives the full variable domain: DAGVTQSPTHLIKTRGQQVTLRCSPISGHKSVSWYQQVLGQGPQFIFQYYEKEERGRGNFPDRFSARQFPNYSSELNVNALLLGDSALYLCDSSLYSYEQYFGPGTRLTVT.

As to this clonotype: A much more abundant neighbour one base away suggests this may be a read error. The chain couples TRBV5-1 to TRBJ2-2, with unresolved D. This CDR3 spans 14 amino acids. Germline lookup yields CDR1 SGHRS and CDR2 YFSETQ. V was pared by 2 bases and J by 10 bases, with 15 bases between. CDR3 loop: CASSFLSFGVELFF. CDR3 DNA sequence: TGCGCCAGCAGCTTCTTGAGTTTCGGCGTGGAGCTGTTTTTT.

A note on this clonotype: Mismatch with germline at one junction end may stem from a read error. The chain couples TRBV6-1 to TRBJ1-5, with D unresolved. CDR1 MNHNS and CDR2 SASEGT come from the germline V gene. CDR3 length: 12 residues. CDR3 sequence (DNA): TGTGCCAGCGGTGCGGCTCAGAGGCCCCATCATTTT. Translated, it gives CASGAAQRPHHF.

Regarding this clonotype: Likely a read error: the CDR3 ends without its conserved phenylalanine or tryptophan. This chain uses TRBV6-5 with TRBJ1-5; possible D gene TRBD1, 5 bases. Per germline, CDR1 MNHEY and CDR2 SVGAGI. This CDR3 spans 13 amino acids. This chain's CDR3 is CASAGYSNHPQHS. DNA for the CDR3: TGTGCCAGCGCAGGGTACAGCAATCATCCCCAGCATTCT.

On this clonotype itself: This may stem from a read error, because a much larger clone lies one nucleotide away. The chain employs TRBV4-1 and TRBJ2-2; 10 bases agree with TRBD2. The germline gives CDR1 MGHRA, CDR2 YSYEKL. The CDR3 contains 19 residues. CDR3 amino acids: CASIQEAKLAGRGAGELFF. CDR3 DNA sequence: TGCGCCAGCATCCAAGAGGCCAAACTAGCGGGAAGGGGTGCCGGGGAGCTGTTTTTT.

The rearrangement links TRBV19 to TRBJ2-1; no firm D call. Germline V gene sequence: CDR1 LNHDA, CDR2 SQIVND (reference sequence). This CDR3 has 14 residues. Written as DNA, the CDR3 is TGTACCACACGAGGAAGCTACTCCTACAATGAGCAGTTCTTC. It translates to CTTRGSYSYNEQFF.

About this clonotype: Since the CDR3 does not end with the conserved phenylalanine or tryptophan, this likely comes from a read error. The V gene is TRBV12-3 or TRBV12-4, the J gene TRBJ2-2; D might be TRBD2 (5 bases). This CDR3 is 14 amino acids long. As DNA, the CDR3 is TGTGCCAGCAGTCCCCGATTGAACACCGGGGAACTGTTTCTT. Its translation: CASSPRLNTGELFL.

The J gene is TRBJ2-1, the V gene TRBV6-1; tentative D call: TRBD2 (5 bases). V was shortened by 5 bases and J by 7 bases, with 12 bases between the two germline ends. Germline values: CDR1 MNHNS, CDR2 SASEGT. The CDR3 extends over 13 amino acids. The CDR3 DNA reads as TGTGCCAGCAGTACCGGACGCGGGAATGAGCAGTTCTTC. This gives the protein CASSTGRGNEQFF.

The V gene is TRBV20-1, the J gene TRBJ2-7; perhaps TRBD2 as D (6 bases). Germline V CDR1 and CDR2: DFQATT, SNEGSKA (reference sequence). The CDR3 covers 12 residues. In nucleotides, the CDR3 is TGCAGCGCGGGATCTACCGAGAGTCCACAGTACTTC. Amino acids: CSAGSTESPQYF.

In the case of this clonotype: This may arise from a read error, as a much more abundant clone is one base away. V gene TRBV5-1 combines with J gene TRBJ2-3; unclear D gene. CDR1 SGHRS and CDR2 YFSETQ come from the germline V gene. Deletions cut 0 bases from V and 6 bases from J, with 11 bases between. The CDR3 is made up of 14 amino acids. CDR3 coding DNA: TGCGCCAGCAGCTTGGCCGCCGAGTTTGATACGCAGTATTTT. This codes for CASSLAAEFDTQYF.

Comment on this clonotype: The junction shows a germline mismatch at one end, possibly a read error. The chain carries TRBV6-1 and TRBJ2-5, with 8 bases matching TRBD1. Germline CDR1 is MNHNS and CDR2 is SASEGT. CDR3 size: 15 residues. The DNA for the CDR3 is TGTACCGGCGATTACGGGACAGGAAAGCAAGATACCCAGTACTTC. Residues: CTGDYGTGKQDTQYF.